This TCR beta chain was recorded in a study of spatial heterogeneity in lung cancer. Overall study context: Strong correlation linked TCR transcript counts in tumor regions to a T cell module score derived from matched bulk RNA-seq.

The time point: sample taken at primary tumor resection. Study-wide findings and caveats: Tumors with more nonsynonymous mutations had more expanded intratumoral alpha and beta TCRs. Among tumor T cells, estimated coverage was around 7.4% for alpha chains and roughly 14% for beta chains.

This clonotype was picked up one time. Its antigen is still unknown. From the 5' RACE reads, TCRdb called clonotypes with MiXCR, one entry per CDR3 protein. The data hold fewer than 3,500 distinct CDR3 sequences, with under 20% observed a single time. V dropped 11 bases and J dropped 3; count of bases not matched to a gene: 7. This CDR3 has 13 amino acids. From germline, CDR1 is SNHLY and CDR2 FYNNEI. This sequence joins TRBV2 and TRBJ2-1, with TRBD2 matching 7 bases. The sequenced sample was lung tumor tissue, obtained at surgery. The TCR was taken from a male donor with early-stage non-small cell lung cancer. CDR3 DNA: TGTGCCTCCAGAGAGCGGGGCTACAATGAGCAGTTCTTC. Translation gives CASRERGYNEQFF.